This entry lists 16 T cell receptor beta chains sequenced from one sample in a study of cytomegalovirus exposure and HLA in healthy donors. The study ran its PCR with 60 Vbeta and 13 Jbeta primers. The data were produced by immunoSEQ multiplex PCR, yet TCRdb's version contains in-frame clones alone and is incomplete. The sample has 150,000 to 180,000 clones; around 74% are singletons. Material: PBMCs. The receptors derive from a man aged 18 to 29 in good health and CMV-seronegative.

As concerns this clone: An end of the junction differs from the germline gene, which may be a read error. The genes are TRBV7-6 and TRBJ2-6; TRBD1 agrees at 7 bases. The CDR3 totals 18 residues. Germline values: CDR1 SGHVS, CDR2 FNYEAQ. CDR3 loop: CASSPRQGIHSGANGLTF. The CDR3, as DNA: TGTGCCAGCAGCCCCCGACAGGGAATTCACTCTGGGGCCAACGGCCTGACTTTC.

The chain links TRBV29-1 to TRBJ1-1; a possible D gene is TRBD1 (5 bases). CDR1 is SQVTM, CDR2 ANQGSEA, per germline. Trimming removed 7 bases from V and 10 bases from J, with 16 bases in between. The CDR3 length is 11 residues. The CDR3 loop is CSARGVLGAFF. The CDR3, as DNA: TGCAGCGCCCGGGGGGTTCTTGGAGCTTTCTTT.

Regarding this clone: The same CDR3 can be traced to other DNA sequences in this sample. CDR3 coding DNA: TGCGCCAGCAGCTTGGGCGACAGCCAAGAGACCCAGTACTTC. This encodes CASSLGDSQETQYF. The chain has TRBV5-1 and TRBJ2-5; D might be TRBD1 (5 bases). The CDR3 runs 14 residues. V was shortened by 0 bases and J by 1 base, with 7 bases between the two germline ends. CDR1 SGHRS and CDR2 YFSETQ come from the germline V gene.

This chain connects TRBV7-2 to TRBJ2-3; 10 positions match TRBD2. V shed 5 bases, J shed 2 bases, and the junction held 4 bases outside the gene matches. Germline-derived CDR1 and CDR2 are SGHTA and FQGNSA. This CDR3 spans 15 amino acids. CDR3 sequence reads: CASSRTSGPTDTQYF. CDR3 DNA sequence: TGTGCCAGCAGCCGGACTAGCGGCCCCACAGATACGCAGTATTTT.

The chain recombines TRBV5-1 with TRBJ2-3, with 11 bases that match TRBD2. CDR1 and CDR2 from the germline V gene are SGHRS and YFSETQ. CDR3 length: 16 amino acids. V was clipped by 4 bases and J by 4 bases; unmatched bases: 8. This CDR3 is CASSLSTSGGADTQYF. The CDR3 region has the DNA TGCGCCAGCAGCCTATCTACTAGCGGGGGAGCAGATACGCAGTATTTT. Full variable domain (remainder filled in from reference TRBV5-1 and TRBJ2-3): KAGVTQTPRYLIKTRGQQVTLSCSPISGHRSVSWYQQTPGQGLQFLFEYFSETQRNKGNFPGRFSGRQFSNSRSEMNVSTLELGDSALYLCASSLSTSGGADTQYFGPGTRLTVL.

The chain recombines TRBV5-1 with TRBJ2-1; D unresolved. CDR3 length: 13 residues. Germline V gene sequence: CDR1 SGHRS, CDR2 YFSETQ. The germline V and J ends were trimmed by 1 base and 10 bases, with 12 bases remaining between them. CDR3 in DNA: TGCGCCAGCAGCTTGACTCCGATCTCGGAGCAGTTCTTC. Residues: CASSLTPISEQFF.

The genes are TRBV28 and TRBJ1-6; TRBD1 matches at 7 bases. CDR1 is MDHEN, CDR2 SYDVKM, per germline. V lost 5 bases to trimming and J lost 11 bases; unmatched junction nucleotides: 9. The CDR3 loop spans 14 amino acids. CDR3 DNA: TGTGCCAGCAGTCGACAGGGCACCATAGCACCCCTCCACTTT. As protein: CASSRQGTIAPLHF.

This chain joins TRBV29-1 and TRBJ1-2; weak D call: TRBD1 (5 bases). This CDR3 has 12 amino acids. Deletions cut 7 bases from V and 6 bases from J, with 15 bases between. CDR1 SQVTM and CDR2 ANQGSEA come from the germline V gene. The CDR3 DNA is TGCAGCGACGAGACAGATTCGAATGGCTACACCTTC. This gives the protein CSDETDSNGYTF.

This clone was picked up a small number of times. This chain joins TRBV27 and TRBJ2-1; 10 positions match TRBD2. Germline V CDR1 and CDR2: MNHEY, SMNVEV (reference sequence). CDR3 size: 16 residues. Losses at the gene ends were 8 bases for V and 0 bases for J; bases not matched to a gene: 7. CDR3 nucleotide sequence: TGTGCCAGCCAAACTAGCGGGGTTCGCTCCTACAATGAGCAGTTCTTC. Translated: CASQTSGVRSYNEQFF.

This clone was seen just once. The chain is built from TRBV5-1 and TRBJ2-1; 14 nucleotides line up with TRBD2. The CDR3 consists of 16 residues. After removal of 5 bases from V and 12 bases from J, the junction contained 13 bases not matched to a gene. Germline CDR1 reads SGHRS; CDR2 reads YFSETQ. CDR3 amino acids: CASSRTPTSGGAGQFF. The CDR3 DNA reads TGCGCCAGCAGTCGCACCCCGACTAGCGGGGGGGCAGGGCAGTTCTTC.

The rearrangement links TRBV5-1 to TRBJ1-3; 9 positions agree with TRBD1. V shed 3 bases and J 0 bases; nucleotides not matched to a gene: 7. The CDR3 spans 17 residues. The germline V gene encodes CDR1 SGHRS and CDR2 YFSETQ. CDR3: CASSSPGTGLSGNTIYF. As DNA, the CDR3 is TGCGCCAGCAGCTCTCCCGGGACAGGGCTCTCTGGAAACACCATATATTTT.

The chain uses TRBV9 and TRBJ2-2, with 9 bases that match TRBD2. The CDR3 is 17 residues long. V lost 6 bases and J lost 5; bases outside the gene matches: 14. Germline CDR1 is SGDLS and CDR2 is YYNGEE. CDR3 region: CASNPSGLAGYTGELFF. The CDR3 nucleotides read TGTGCCAGCAACCCCAGCGGGCTAGCGGGGTATACCGGGGAGCTGTTTTTT.

This clone was detected only a few times. The chain links TRBV5-1 to TRBJ2-5; TRBD2 matches 7 bases. The CDR3 loop spans 15 amino acids. J lost 5 bases, V lost 0 bases, and 7 bases had no gene match. Germline loops: CDR1 SGHRS, CDR2 YFSETQ. As DNA, the CDR3 is TGCGCCAGCAGCTTGGCCGGGAGCGGGGAGGAGACCCAGTACTTC. It encodes CASSLAGSGEETQYF. Filled out from reference TRBV5-1 and TRBJ2-5, the complete variable domain reads KAGVTQTPRYLIKTRGQQVTLSCSPISGHRSVSWYQQTPGQGLQFLFEYFSETQRNKGNFPGRFSGRQFSNSRSEMNVSTLELGDSALYLCASSLAGSGEETQYFGPGTRLLVL.

V usage is TRBV7-9 and J usage is TRBJ1-5; 9 bases agree with TRBD1. The J segment lost 6 bases and the V segment lost 5 bases, leaving 8 bases of the junction unmatched. The length of the CDR3 is 15 residues. The germline CDR1 and CDR2 sequences are SEHNR and FQNEAQ (reference sequence). The CDR3 region is CASSDTQGAGQPQHF. CDR3 in DNA: TGTGCCAGCAGCGATACACAGGGGGCTGGTCAGCCCCAGCATTTT.

This clone was counted a few times. V gene TRBV28 combines with J gene TRBJ2-4; TRBD2 agrees at 7 bases. The CDR3 consists of 15 residues. After removal of 4 bases from V and 5 bases from J, the junction contained 8 bases not matched to a gene. From germline, CDR1 is MDHEN and CDR2 SYDVKM. The CDR3 DNA follows: TGTGCCAGCAGTTCCCCTGGGGAGGGTGAAAACATTCAGTACTTC. It is translated as CASSSPGEGENIQYF.

This clone was recorded once. V usage is TRBV9 and J usage is TRBJ1-6; no firm D call. The germline CDR1 and CDR2 sequences are SGDLS and YYNGEE. The CDR3 consists of 16 residues. Trimming took off 0 bases at V and 4 bases at J, with 11 bases between the two ends. CDR3: CASSVGESPYNSPLHF. In DNA, the CDR3 is TGTGCCAGCAGCGTAGGTGAAAGCCCATATAATTCACCCCTCCACTTT.